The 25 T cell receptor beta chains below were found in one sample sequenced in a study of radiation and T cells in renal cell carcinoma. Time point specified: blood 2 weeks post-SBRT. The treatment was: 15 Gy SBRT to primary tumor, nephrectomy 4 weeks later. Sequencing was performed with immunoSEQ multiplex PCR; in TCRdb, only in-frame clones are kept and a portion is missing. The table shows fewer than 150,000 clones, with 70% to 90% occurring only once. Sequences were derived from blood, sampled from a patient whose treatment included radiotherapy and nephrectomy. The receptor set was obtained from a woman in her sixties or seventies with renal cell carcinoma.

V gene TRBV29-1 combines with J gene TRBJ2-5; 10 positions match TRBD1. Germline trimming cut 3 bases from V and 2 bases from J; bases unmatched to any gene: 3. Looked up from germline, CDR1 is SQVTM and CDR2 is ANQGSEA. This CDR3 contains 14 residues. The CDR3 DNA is TGCAGCGTTGAGGGGACAGGGGAACAAGAGACCCAGTACTTC. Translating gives CSVEGTGEQETQYF.

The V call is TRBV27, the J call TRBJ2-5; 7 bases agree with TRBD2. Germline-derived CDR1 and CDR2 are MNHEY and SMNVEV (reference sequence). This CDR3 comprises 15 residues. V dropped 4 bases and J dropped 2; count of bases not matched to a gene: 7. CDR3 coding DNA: TGTGCCAGCAGTTCGCGTAGCGGGTCACAAGAGACCCAGTACTTC. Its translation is CASSSRSGSQETQYF.

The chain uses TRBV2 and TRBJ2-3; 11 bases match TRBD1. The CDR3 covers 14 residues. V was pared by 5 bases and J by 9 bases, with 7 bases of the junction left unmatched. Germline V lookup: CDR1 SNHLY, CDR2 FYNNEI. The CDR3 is CASSLGTGGSTQYF. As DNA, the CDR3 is TGTGCCAGCAGTCTCGGGACAGGGGGTAGCACGCAGTATTTT.

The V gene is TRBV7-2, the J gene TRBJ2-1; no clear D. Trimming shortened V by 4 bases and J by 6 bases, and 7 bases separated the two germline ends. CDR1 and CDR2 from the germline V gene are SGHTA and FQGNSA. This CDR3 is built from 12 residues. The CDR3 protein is CASSSASNEQFF. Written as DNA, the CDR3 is TGTGCCAGCAGCTCCGCCTCCAATGAGCAGTTCTTC.

The CDR3 reads CASSLRQRPTYEQYF. The DNA of the CDR3 is TGTGCCAGCAGCCTGCGACAGAGACCTACCTACGAGCAGTACTTC. The V call is TRBV5-6, the J call TRBJ2-7, with D perhaps matching TRBD1 (5 bases). Germline assignment: CDR1 SGHDT and CDR2 YYEEEE. The CDR3 spans 15 residues. Deletions cut 4 bases from V and 2 bases from J, with 16 bases between.

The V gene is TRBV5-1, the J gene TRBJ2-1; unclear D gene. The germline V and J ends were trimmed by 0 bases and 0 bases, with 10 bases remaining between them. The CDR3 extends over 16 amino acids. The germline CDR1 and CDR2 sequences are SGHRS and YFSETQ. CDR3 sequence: CASSLEGSYSYNEQFF. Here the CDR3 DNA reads TGCGCCAGCAGCTTGGAGGGATCTTACTCCTACAATGAGCAGTTCTTC.

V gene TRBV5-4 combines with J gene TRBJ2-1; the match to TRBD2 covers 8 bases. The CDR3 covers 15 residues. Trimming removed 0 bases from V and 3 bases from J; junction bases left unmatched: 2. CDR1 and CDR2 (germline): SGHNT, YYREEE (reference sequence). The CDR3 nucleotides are TGTGCCAGCAGCTTGGTAGCGGGGATCTACAATGAGCAGTTCTTC. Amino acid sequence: CASSLVAGIYNEQFF.

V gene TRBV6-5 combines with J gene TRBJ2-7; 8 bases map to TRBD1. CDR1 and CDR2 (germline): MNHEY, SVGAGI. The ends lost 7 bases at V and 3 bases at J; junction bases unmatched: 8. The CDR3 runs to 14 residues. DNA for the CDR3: TGTGCCAGCACCGCACCCGGGACAGGCTACGAGCAGTACTTC. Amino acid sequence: CASTAPGTGYEQYF.

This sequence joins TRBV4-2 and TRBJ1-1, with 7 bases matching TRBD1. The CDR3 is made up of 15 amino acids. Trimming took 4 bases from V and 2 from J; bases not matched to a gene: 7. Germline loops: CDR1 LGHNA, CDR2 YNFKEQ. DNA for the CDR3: TGTGCCAGCAGCCGAAACCGGGACAGAAACACTGAAGCTTTCTTT. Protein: CASSRNRDRNTEAFF.

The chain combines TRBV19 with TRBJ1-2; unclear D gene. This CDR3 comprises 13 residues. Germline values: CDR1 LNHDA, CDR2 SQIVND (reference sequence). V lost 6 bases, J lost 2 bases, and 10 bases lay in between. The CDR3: CASRFGGNYGYTF. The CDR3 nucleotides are TGTGCCAGTAGGTTTGGCGGAAACTATGGCTACACCTTC.

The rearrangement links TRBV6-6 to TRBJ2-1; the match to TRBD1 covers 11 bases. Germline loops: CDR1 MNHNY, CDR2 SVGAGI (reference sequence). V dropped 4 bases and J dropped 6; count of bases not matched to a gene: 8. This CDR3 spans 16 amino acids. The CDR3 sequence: CASSSEGTGGFNEQFF. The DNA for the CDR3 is TGTGCCAGCAGTTCCGAAGGGACAGGGGGTTTCAATGAGCAGTTCTTC.

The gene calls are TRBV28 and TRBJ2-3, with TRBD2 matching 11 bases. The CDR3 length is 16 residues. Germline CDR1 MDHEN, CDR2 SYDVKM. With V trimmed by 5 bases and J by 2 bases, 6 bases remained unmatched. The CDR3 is CASSQRGLADTDTQYF. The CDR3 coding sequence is TGTGCCAGCAGTCAAAGGGGACTAGCGGACACAGATACGCAGTATTTT.

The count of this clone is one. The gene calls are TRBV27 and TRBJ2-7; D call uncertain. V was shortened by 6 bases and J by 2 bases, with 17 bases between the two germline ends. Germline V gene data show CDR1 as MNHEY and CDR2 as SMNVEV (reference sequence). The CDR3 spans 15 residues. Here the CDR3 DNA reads TGTGCCAGCAGAAGAGCCCGGGCTCTTACCTACGAGCAGTACTTC. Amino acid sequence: CASRRARALTYEQYF.

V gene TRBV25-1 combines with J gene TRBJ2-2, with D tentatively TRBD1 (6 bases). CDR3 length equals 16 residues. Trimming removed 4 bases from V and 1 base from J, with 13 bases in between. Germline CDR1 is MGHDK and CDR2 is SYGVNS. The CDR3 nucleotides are TGTGCCAGCAGTGCCCAGGGGCAGATGAACACCGGGGAGCTGTTTTTT. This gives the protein CASSAQGQMNTGELFF.

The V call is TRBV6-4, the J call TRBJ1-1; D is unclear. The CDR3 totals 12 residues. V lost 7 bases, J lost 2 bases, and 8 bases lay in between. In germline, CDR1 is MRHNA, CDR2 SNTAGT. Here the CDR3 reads CASMVKNTEAFF. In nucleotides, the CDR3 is TGTGCCAGCATGGTTAAAAACACTGAAGCTTTCTTT.

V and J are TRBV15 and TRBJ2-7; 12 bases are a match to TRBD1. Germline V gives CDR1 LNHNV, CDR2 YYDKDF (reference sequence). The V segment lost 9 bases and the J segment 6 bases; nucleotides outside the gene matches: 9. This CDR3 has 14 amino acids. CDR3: CATRQGQGAFEQYF. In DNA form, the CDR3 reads TGTGCCACGCGGCAGGGACAGGGGGCTTTCGAGCAGTACTTC.

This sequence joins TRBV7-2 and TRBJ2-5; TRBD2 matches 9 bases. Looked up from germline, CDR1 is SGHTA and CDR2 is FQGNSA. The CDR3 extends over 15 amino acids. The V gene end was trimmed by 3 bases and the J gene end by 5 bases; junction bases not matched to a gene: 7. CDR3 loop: CASSFTSGLGETQYF. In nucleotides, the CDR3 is TGTGCCAGCAGCTTCACTAGCGGGTTGGGGGAGACCCAGTACTTC.

The CDR3 sequence is CARDLNRDGGFYGYTF. In DNA, the CDR3 is TGTGCCAGGGATTTAAACCGGGACGGAGGTTTCTATGGCTACACCTTC. The chain uses TRBV6-4 and TRBJ1-2; TRBD1 might be the D (5 bases). The CDR3 totals 16 residues. CDR1 and CDR2 from the germline V gene are MRHNA and SNTAGT. Trimming shortened V by 9 bases and J by 4 bases, and 24 bases separated the two germline ends.

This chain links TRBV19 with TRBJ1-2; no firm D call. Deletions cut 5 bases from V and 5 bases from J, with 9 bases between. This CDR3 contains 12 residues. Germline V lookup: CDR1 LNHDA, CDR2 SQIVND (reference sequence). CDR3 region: CASSVTGYGYTF. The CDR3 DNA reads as TGTGCCAGTAGTGTCACGGGGTATGGCTACACCTTC. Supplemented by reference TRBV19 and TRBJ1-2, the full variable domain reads DGGITQSPKYLFRKEGQNVTLSCEQNLNHDAMYWYRQDPGQGLRLIYYSQIVNDFQKGDIAEGYSVSREKKESFPLTVTSAQKNPTAFYLCASSVTGYGYTFGSGTRLTVV.

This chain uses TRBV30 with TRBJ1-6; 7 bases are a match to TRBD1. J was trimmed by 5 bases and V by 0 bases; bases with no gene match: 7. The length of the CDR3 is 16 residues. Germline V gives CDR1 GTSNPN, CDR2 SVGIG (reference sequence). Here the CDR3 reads CAWSVNRGRHNSPLHF. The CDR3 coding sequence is TGTGCCTGGAGTGTTAATAGGGGGCGTCATAATTCACCCCTCCACTTT.

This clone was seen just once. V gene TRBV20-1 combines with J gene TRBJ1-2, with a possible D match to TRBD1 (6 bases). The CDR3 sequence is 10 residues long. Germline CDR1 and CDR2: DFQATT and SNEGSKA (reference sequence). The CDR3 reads CSPGDRGYTF. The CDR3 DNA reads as TGCAGCCCAGGGGATAGGGGCTACACCTTC.

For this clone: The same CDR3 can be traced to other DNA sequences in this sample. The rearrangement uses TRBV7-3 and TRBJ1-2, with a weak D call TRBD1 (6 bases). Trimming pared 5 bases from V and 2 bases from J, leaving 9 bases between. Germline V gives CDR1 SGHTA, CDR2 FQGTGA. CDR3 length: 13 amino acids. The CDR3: CASSPDRNYGYTF. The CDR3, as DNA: TGTGCCAGCAGCCCGGACAGAAACTATGGCTACACCTTC.

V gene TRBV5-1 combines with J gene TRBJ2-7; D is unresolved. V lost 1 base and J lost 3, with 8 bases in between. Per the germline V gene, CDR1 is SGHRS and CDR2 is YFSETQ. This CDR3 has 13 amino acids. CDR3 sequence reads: CASSLRGDYEQYF. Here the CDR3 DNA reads TGCGCCAGCAGCTTGCGTGGCGACTACGAGCAGTACTTC.

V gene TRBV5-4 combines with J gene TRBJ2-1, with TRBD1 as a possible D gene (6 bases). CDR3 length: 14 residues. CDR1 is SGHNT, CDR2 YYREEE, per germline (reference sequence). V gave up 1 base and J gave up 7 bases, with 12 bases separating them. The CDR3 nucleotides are TGTGCCAGCAGCTTGAAGGGGGTCGAAAATGAGCAGTTCTTC. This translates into CASSLKGVENEQFF.

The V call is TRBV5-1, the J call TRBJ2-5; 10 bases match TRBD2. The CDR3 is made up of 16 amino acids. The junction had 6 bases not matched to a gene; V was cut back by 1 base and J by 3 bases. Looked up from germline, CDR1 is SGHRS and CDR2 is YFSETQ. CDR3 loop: CASSLSSGGREETQYF. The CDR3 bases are TGCGCCAGCAGCTTGTCTAGCGGGGGTAGGGAAGAGACCCAGTACTTC. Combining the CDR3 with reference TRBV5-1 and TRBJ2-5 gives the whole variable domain KAGVTQTPRYLIKTRGQQVTLSCSPISGHRSVSWYQQTPGQGLQFLFEYFSETQRNKGNFPGRFSGRQFSNSRSEMNVSTLELGDSALYLCASSLSSGGREETQYFGPGTRLLVL.